The next 9 T cell receptor beta chains were all read from a single sample in a study of OX40 agonist ivuxolimab in advanced cancers. Receptors were amplified or captured by the immunoSEQ multiplex PCR assay. Held by TCRdb, this immuneACCESS table contains in-frame sequences only and omits some clones. Under half of the omission traces to an unresolved V gene where checked; the cause of the rest is unknown. The sample table records 55,000 to 65,000 clones; 70% to 90% of these occur just once. 0.3% to 0.45% of the sample is held by the ten biggest clonotypes. The starting material was CD4+ or CD8+ T cells sorted from blood, obtained in a trial of the OX40 agonist ivuxolimab. All receptors derive from an adult with an advanced solid tumor such as melanoma, head and neck, liver or kidney cancer.

The J gene is TRBJ2-3, the V gene TRBV15, with D uncertain. Looked up from germline, CDR1 is LNHNV and CDR2 is YYDKDF (reference sequence). CDR3 size: 12 residues. Trimming pared 0 bases from V and 9 bases from J, leaving 7 bases between. Written as DNA, the CDR3 is TGTGCCACCAGCAGAGACGTCTACACGCAGTATTTT. This sequence encodes CATSRDVYTQYF.

This chain joins TRBV5-1 and TRBJ1-2, with D maybe TRBD1 (5 bases). CDR1 SGHRS and CDR2 YFSETQ come from the germline V gene. Between the trimmed V and J ends, which lost 4 bases and 7 bases, there was a span of 17 bases. The CDR3 contains 14 residues. Here the CDR3 DNA reads TGCGCCAGCAGCGAGTCACAGGCCTGGGCTGGCTACACCTTC. It codes for CASSESQAWAGYTF.

The genes are TRBV30 and TRBJ1-2; 7 nucleotides agree with TRBD1. This CDR3 comprises 15 residues. CDR1 and CDR2 (germline): GTSNPN, SVGIG (reference sequence). With V trimmed by 0 bases and J by 6 bases, 10 bases remained unmatched. The CDR3 loop reads CAWSVRGGRGDGYTF. CDR3 coding DNA: TGTGCCTGGAGTGTACGCGGGGGCAGGGGGGATGGCTACACCTTC.

The chain links TRBV5-1 to TRBJ2-1, with 12 bases fitting TRBD2. Germline V gene sequence: CDR1 SGHRS, CDR2 YFSETQ. This CDR3 is 16 amino acids long. V dropped 4 bases and J dropped 1; count of bases not matched to a gene: 3. CDR3 amino acids: CASSPSGGVSYNEQFF. The CDR3 nucleotides read TGCGCCAGCAGCCCTAGCGGGGGGGTTTCCTACAATGAGCAGTTCTTC.

V is TRBV11-2 and J is TRBJ2-7; 9 bases map to TRBD1. The CDR3 contains 13 residues. CDR1 is SGHAT, CDR2 FQNNGV, per germline. V shed 5 bases and J 4 bases; nucleotides not matched to a gene: 3. The CDR3, as DNA: TGTGCCAGCAGCGACAGGGGGAAGTACGAGCAGTACTTC. Its protein is CASSDRGKYEQYF.

The chain recombines TRBV11-2 with TRBJ1-1, with D unclear. Between the trimmed V and J ends, which lost 5 bases and 1 base, there was a span of 8 bases. Germline loops: CDR1 SGHAT, CDR2 FQNNGV. CDR3 length: 13 residues. The DNA of the CDR3 is TGTGCCAGCAGCCCCGGAGCGAACACTGAAGCTTTCTTT. Translated: CASSPGANTEAFF.

The J gene is TRBJ1-6, the V gene TRBV2; TRBD1 might be the D (5 bases). The length of the CDR3 is 15 residues. Trimming removed 7 bases at V and 9 bases at J, with 19 bases between. From germline, CDR1 is SNHLY and CDR2 FYNNEI. CDR3 amino acids: CASKVGDLYASPLHF. In DNA form, the CDR3 reads TGTGCCAGCAAGGTTGGGGACTTATACGCTTCACCCCTCCACTTT.

The chain has TRBV27 and TRBJ2-7; a weak D match, TRBD1 (6 bases). This CDR3 is 15 amino acids long. Germline V gene lookup returns CDR1 MNHEY and CDR2 SMNVEV (reference sequence). V was shortened by 3 bases and J by 6 bases, with 18 bases between the two germline ends. In nucleotides, the CDR3 is TGTGCCAGCAGTTTTTCTGGGGGCCGTCCGCCCGAGCAGTACTTC. As protein: CASSFSGGRPPEQYF.

V is TRBV30 and J is TRBJ2-7, with TRBD1 matching over 8 bases. V was clipped by 1 base and J by 0 bases; unmatched bases: 5. Germline CDR1 reads GTSNPN; CDR2 reads SVGIG (reference sequence). The CDR3 sequence is 15 residues long. The CDR3: CAWSGRQGASYEQYF. DNA for the CDR3: TGTGCCTGGAGTGGAAGGCAGGGGGCCTCCTACGAGCAGTACTTC.